This T cell receptor (beta chain) was profiled in a study of response to subunit inactivated influenza vaccine. General study points: Only a handful of new T cells, the authors suggested, are recruited with each seasonal influenza vaccination.

The trim removed 6 bases at V and 6 bases at J, leaving 8 bases unmatched. The CDR3 contains 15 residues. The germline gives CDR1 ENHRY, CDR2 SYGVKD. TCRdb re-called the RT-PCR reads through MiXCR, storing one row per CDR3 protein. The table has hundreds of thousands of distinct CDR3 sequences, around a sixth seen once. This clonotype was counted only a few times. What it binds is unknown. This TCR derives from a man aged 45-60 years who received an inactivated influenza vaccine. The chain uses TRBV10-3 and TRBJ2-7, with 13 bases that match TRBD2. The input for sequencing was PBMCs from blood, taken 4 to 6 days after vaccination. CDR3 in DNA: TGTGCCATCAGCCCAGGACTAGCGGGAGCAACCGAGCAGTACTTC. Residues: CAISPGLAGATEQYF.